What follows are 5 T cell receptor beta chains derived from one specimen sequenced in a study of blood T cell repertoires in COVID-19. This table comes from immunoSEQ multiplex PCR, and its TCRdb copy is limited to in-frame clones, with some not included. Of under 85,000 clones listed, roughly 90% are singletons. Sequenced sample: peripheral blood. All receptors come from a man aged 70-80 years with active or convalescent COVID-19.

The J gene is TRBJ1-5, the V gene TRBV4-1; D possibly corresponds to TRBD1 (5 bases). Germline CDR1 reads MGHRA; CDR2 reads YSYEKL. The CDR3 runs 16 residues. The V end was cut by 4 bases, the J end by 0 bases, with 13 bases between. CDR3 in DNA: TGCGCCAGCAGCCCTTGGACATCTTATAGCAATCAGCCCCAGCATTTT. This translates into CASSPWTSYSNQPQHF.

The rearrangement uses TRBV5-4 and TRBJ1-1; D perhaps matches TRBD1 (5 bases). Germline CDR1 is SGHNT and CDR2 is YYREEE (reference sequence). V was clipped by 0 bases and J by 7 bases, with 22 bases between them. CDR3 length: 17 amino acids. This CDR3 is CASSLGSRAGTRVEAFF. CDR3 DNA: TGTGCCAGCAGCTTGGGGAGTCGCGCGGGGACTAGGGTTGAAGCTTTCTTT.

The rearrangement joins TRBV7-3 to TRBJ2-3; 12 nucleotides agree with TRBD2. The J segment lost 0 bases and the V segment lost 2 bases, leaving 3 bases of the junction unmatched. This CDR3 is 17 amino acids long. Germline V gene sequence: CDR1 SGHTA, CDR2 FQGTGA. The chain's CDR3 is CASSLLAGGPSTDTQYF. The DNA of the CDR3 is TGTGCCAGCAGCTTACTAGCGGGGGGGCCGAGCACAGATACGCAGTATTTT.

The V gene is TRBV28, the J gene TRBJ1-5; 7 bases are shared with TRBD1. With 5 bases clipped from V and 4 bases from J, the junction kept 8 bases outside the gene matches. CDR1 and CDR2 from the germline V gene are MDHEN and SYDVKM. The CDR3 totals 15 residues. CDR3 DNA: TGTGCCAGCAGTCCCGGGGACAGAAGGAATCAGCCCCAGCATTTT. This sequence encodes CASSPGDRRNQPQHF.

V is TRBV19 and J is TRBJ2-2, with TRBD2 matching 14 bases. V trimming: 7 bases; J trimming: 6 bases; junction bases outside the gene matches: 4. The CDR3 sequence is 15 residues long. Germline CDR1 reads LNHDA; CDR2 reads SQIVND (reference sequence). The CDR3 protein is CASIPGLAGAGELFF. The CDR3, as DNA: TGTGCCAGTATCCCGGGACTAGCGGGGGCCGGGGAGCTGTTTTTT.